This is a list of T cell receptor beta chains from one sample in a study of immune characterization of retroperitoneal liposarcoma. TCRdb itself ran the PCR reads through MiXCR, one entry per CDR3 protein. The sample lists around 13,000 distinct CDR3 sequences, 45% to 50% seen once, with approximately 13% in the top ten. The source material was tumor tissue. These receptors came from a female donor with retroperitoneal liposarcoma. Both conserved end residues are part of each CDR3. A D gene is named only where the DNA matches it firmly. Size is stated for part of the rows, as once, few or many counts, or as a class when the clone is expanded.

>TRBV12-3/TRBV12-4|TRBD2|NA|TRBJ2-1
TGCGCCAGCAGTCTATCCGGGACTAGCGGGTACTTTCGCTCCTACGAGCAGTTCTTC
CASSLSGTSGYFRSYEQFF
>TRBV27|NA|few|TRBJ2-3
TGTGCCAGCAGGACGGGATTTCAATACACAGATACGCAGTATTTT
CASRTGFQYTDTQYF
>TRBV7-2|NA|medium-sized|TRBJ2-7
TGTGCCAGCACCATGGCCCTCGGGCCCTACTACGAGCAGTACTTC
CASTMALGPYYEQYF
>TRBV6-5|NA|few|TRBJ2-2
TGTGCCAGCAGTGAAGGGGGTGAGGCCGGGGAGCTGTTTTTT
CASSEGGEAGELFF
>TRBV6-1|TRBD1|few|TRBJ2-5
TGTGCCAGCAGACAGGGGGTGGTCGAGACCCAGTACTTC
CASRQGVVETQYF
>TRBV12-3/TRBV12-4|TRBD2|medium-sized|TRBJ2-1
TGTGCCAGCAGTTTTCGGACTAGCGGGGTTAATGAGCAGTTCTTC
CASSFRTSGVNEQFF
>TRBV6-1|TRBD2|few|TRBJ2-1
TGTGCCAGCAGTTTCGGGACTAGCGGGGGCCAGATGATCTTC
CASSFGTSGGQMIF
>TRBV6-1|TRBD1|few|TRBJ2-7
TGTGCCAGCAGTAGGACAGGGCCCTACGAGCAGTACTTC
CASSRTGPYEQYF
>TRBV6-1|TRBD2|NA|TRBJ2-7
TGTGCCAGCAGTTACAGCGGGAGCTCCTACAATGAGCAGTACTTC
CASSYSGSSYNEQYF
>TRBV12-3/TRBV12-4|TRBD2|NA|TRBJ2-1
TGTGCCAGCAGTTTGGGAGGGAAGATCGATCATGAGCAGTTCTTC
CASSLGGKIDHEQFF
>TRBV12-3/TRBV12-4|TRBD1|NA|TRBJ2-6
TGTGCCAGCAGTCCCGGGACAGGGAGTCCTGGGGCCAACGTCCTGACTTTC
CASSPGTGSPGANVLTF
>TRBV27|NA|NA|TRBJ2-4
TGTGCCAGCAGTTTCTCCGGGACCATCTACAATGAGCAGTACTTC
CASSFSGTIYNEQYF
>TRBV6-1|TRBD2|medium-sized|TRBJ2-3
TGTGCCAGCGGGGGTCGGGGGGTCACAGATACGCAGTATTTT
CASGGRGVTDTQYF
>TRBV6-1|NA|many|TRBJ2-3
TGTGCCAGCCGGCGGGATACGCAGTATTTT
CASRRDTQYF
>TRBV6-1|NA|NA|TRBJ2-7
TGTGCCAGCAGTGAGGGGGGCAGGGGTGAGCAGTACTTC
CASSEGGRGEQYF
>TRBV6-1|NA|many|TRBJ2-7
TGTGCCAGCAGCCGGGCAGGGGCGCGGGATGAGCAGTACTTC
CASSRAGARDEQYF
>TRBV11-2|TRBD1|NA|TRBJ1-2
TGTGCCAGCAGCGCCCGGGACAGCGCCTCAACTAATGGCTACACCTTC
CASSARDSASTNGYTF
>TRBV24-1|TRBD1|NA|TRBJ2-1
TGTGCCACCAGTGATCCCGGGACAGCTTACAATGAGCAGTTCTTC
CATSDPGTAYNEQFF
>TRBV24-1|NA|few|TRBJ2-7
TGTGCCACCAGTGAGCCCCAGCGTAGAGTAACCTACGAGCAGTACTTC
CATSEPQRRVTYEQYF
>TRBV6-1|TRBD2|NA|TRBJ2-5
TGTGCCAGCAGTTCCGACGGGGAGGGGAATGAGCAGTACTTC
CASSSDGEGNEQYF
>TRBV6-1|TRBD2|NA|TRBJ2-1
TGTGCCAGCAGTGAGGGACTAGCGCGTACTACGAGCAGTTCTTTC
CASSEGLARTTSSSF
>TRBV6-1|TRBD1|NA|TRBJ1-6
TGTGCCAGCAGTGACTACGGGACAGGCAATTCACCCCTCCACTTT
CASSDYGTGNSPLHF
>TRBV6-5|TRBD1|NA|TRBJ1-2
TGTGCCAGCAGTCCTGTAACCGGGACAGGGACCTATGGCTACACCTTC
CASSPVTGTGTYGYTF
>TRBV7-2|TRBD1|NA|TRBJ2-5
TGTGCCAGCAGCTTAGTTGTCGACAGGGTAGGATTTGAGCAGTACTTC
CASSLVVDRVGFEQYF
>TRBV6-5|NA|NA|TRBJ2-3
TGTGCCAGCAGTTCCCCCGGGCACACAGATACGCAGTATTTT
CASSSPGHTDTQYF
>TRBV12-3/TRBV12-4|NA|NA|TRBJ2-1
TGTGCCAGCAGCTCCCTAGCAGACACCTACAATGAGCAGTTCTTC
CASSSLADTYNEQFF
>TRBV6-8|TRBD1|NA|TRBJ2-7
TGTGCCAGCAGTCACGACAGGGGGGACTACGAGCAGTACTTC
CASSHDRGDYEQYF
>TRBV11-3|NA|NA|TRBJ2-2
TGTGCCAGCAGCCTAGGGACCGACCAATTCACCGGGGAGCTGTTTTTT
CASSLGTDQFTGELFF
>TRBV12-3/TRBV12-4|NA|NA|TRBJ2-1
TGTGCCAGCAGCCCTCGACTAGATGGCGAGCAGTTCTTC
CASSPRLDGEQFF
>TRBV6-1|TRBD2|many|TRBJ2-5
TGTGCCAGCAGTGAAGCTGGGGGGGTGGTGGCGGGAGGTACTTGGAGTGAGCAGTACTTC
CASSEAGGVVAGGTWSEQYF
>TRBV6-1|NA|NA|TRBJ1-6
TGTGCCAGCAATTCATACAATTCACCCCTCCACTTT
CASNSYNSPLHF
>TRBV27|NA|NA|TRBJ2-1
TGTGCCATCGGACAGAACAATGAGCAGTTCTTC
CAIGQNNEQFF
>TRBV6-1|NA|NA|TRBJ2-6
TGTGCCAGCAGGGAGGCCCCCTACTCTGGGGCCAACGTCCTGACTTTC
CASREAPYSGANVLTF
>TRBV27|TRBD2|medium-sized|TRBJ2-7
TGTGCCAGCAGGAGACTAGCGGGGGGCGATGAGCAGTACTTC
CASRRLAGGDEQYF
>TRBV24-1|TRBD1|medium-sized|TRBJ2-5
TGTGCCACCAGTGACCCCCAAGACAGGGAACGAGAGACCCAGTACTTC
CATSDPQDRERETQYF
>TRBV6-1|TRBD1|many|TRBJ2-1
TGTGCCAGCAGCCGACGGGACAGCCATTATGAGCAGTTCTTC
CASSRRDSHYEQFF
>TRBV24-1|NA|NA|TRBJ2-7
TGTGCCACCAGTGATTTCCGACTTGAGCAGTACTTC
CATSDFRLEQYF
>TRBV6-1|NA|few|TRBJ2-1
TGTGCCAGCAGTTACCGGGACGTGCGAACCTACGAGCAGTTCTTC
CASSYRDVRTYEQFF
>TRBV7-2|NA|NA|TRBJ2-6
TGTGCCAGCAGCTTAGGGGGTTTTGGCTCTGGGGCCAACGTCCTGACTTTC
CASSLGGFGSGANVLTF
>TRBV12-5|TRBD1|NA|TRBJ2-5
TGTGCTAGTGGGCCCGGGACAGGGACAATCAGAGAGACCCAGTACTTC
CASGPGTGTIRETQYF
>TRBV6-6|NA|NA|TRBJ2-7
TGTGCCAGCAGTTACGGACTCGGGAGCTCCTACGAGCAGTACTTC
CASSYGLGSSYEQYF
>TRBV6-1|NA|NA|TRBJ2-5
TGTGCCAGCAGTAGGGACGGGCCAGAGACCCAGTACTTC
CASSRDGPETQYF
>TRBV11-1|TRBD1|few|TRBJ2-1
TGTGCCAGCAGCTTAGCGGGGACAGTCTCCTACAATGAGCAGTTCTTC
CASSLAGTVSYNEQFF
>TRBV10-1|NA|once|TRBJ1-1
TGCGCCAGCAGCAAAGGAGTGAACACTGAAGCTTTCTTT
CASSKGVNTEAFF
>TRBV6-1|NA|few|TRBJ1-1
TGTGCCAGCAGCGGGCTTGTTTTGGGCCCTGAAGCTTTCTTT
CASSGLVLGPEAFF
>TRBV24-1|NA|medium-sized|TRBJ2-3
TGTGCCACCGGCAGGGGCACAGATACGCAGTATTTT
CATGRGTDTQYF
>TRBV27|TRBD2|many|TRBJ2-1
TGTGCCAGCAGTAAACTAGCGGGGGAGCAGTTCTTC
CASSKLAGEQFF
>TRBV6-6|TRBD2|medium-sized|TRBJ2-3
TGTGCCAGCAGTTACACTAGCGGGGGTGCTAGCACAGATACGCAGTATTTT
CASSYTSGGASTDTQYF
>TRBV6-4|TRBD2|NA|TRBJ2-1
TGTGCCAGCAGTGAAGCGGGAGGGACCCACAATGAGCAGTTCTTC
CASSEAGGTHNEQFF
>TRBV7-2|TRBD2|NA|TRBJ2-3
TGTGCCAGCAGCGGGGTAGCGGGTTCAGATACGCAGTATTTT
CASSGVAGSDTQYF
>TRBV11-2|NA|NA|TRBJ2-7
TGTGCCAGCAGCTTAGAGATGGCCAACGAGCAGTACTTC
CASSLEMANEQYF
>TRBV6-5|TRBD2|few|TRBJ2-1
TGTGCCAGCAGGGGTGGAGCGGGGGCCAACTCCTACAATGAGCAGTTCTTC
CASRGGAGANSYNEQFF
>TRBV6-8|NA|NA|TRBJ2-1
TGTGCCAGCGGCACACTAGCATGGAGCTCCTACAATGAGCAGTTCTTC
CASGTLAWSSYNEQFF
>TRBV27|TRBD2|NA|TRBJ2-5
TGTGCCAGCAGTTTGTCGACTAGCTTCCAAGAGACCCAGTACTTC
CASSLSTSFQETQYF